What follows are 9 T cell receptor beta chains derived from one specimen sequenced in a study of T cells in localized non-small cell lung cancer. This table comes from immunoSEQ multiplex PCR, and its TCRdb copy is limited to in-frame clones, with some not included. The data contain about 21,000 clones, less than 85% of them singletons. The source was peripheral blood, collected before any cancer treatment. The receptors shown here come from a man aged 40 to 69 with stage I lung adenocarcinoma.

The DNA for the CDR3 is TGTGCCAGCAGCATTCAAGGGGGACTAGATACGCAGTATTTT. Translation: CASSIQGGLDTQYF. V and J are TRBV7-2 and TRBJ2-3, with D perhaps being TRBD1 or TRBD2 (6 bases each). In germline, CDR1 is SGHTA, CDR2 FQGNSA. Trimming took 5 bases from V and 5 from J, leaving 14 bases between them. This CDR3 is built from 14 residues.

The chain joins TRBV28 to TRBJ1-2, with 9 bases aligning to TRBD1. Germline values: CDR1 MDHEN, CDR2 SYDVKM. This CDR3 is built from 14 residues. Germline trimming cut 4 bases from V and 8 bases from J; bases unmatched to any gene: 8. The CDR3 DNA sequence: TGTGCCAGCAGTTCTCCGGGACAGGGATACGGCTACACCTTC. Protein sequence: CASSSPGQGYGYTF.

This clone was picked up one time. The V and J genes are TRBV7-9 and TRBJ1-4; D might be TRBD1 (6 bases). CDR3 length: 13 amino acids. The germline V gene encodes CDR1 SEHNR and CDR2 FQNEAQ (reference sequence). V lost 0 bases and J 8 bases, leaving 7 bases between the germline ends. CDR3 DNA sequence: TGTGCCAGCAGCTTAGCGGGGACAGAAAAACTGTTTTTT. It codes for CASSLAGTEKLFF.

This clone came up once. The chain has TRBV7-3 and TRBJ2-3; D is perhaps TRBD2 (6 bases). The V gene lost 2 bases and the J gene lost 1 base, with 7 bases spanning the gap. The length of the CDR3 is 14 residues. Germline V gives CDR1 SGHTA, CDR2 FQGTGA. CDR3 sequence reads: CASSLGEGTDTQYF. The CDR3, as DNA: TGTGCCAGCAGCTTAGGGGAGGGCACAGATACGCAGTATTTT.

Only a few counts were recorded for this clone. The chain links TRBV27 to TRBJ2-7; 9 nucleotides agree with TRBD1. There are 15 residues in the CDR3. Germline CDR1 is MNHEY and CDR2 is SMNVEV (reference sequence). V dropped 6 bases and J dropped 4; count of bases not matched to a gene: 10. CDR3 nucleotide sequence: TGTGCCAGCAGACCCCGAGGACAGGGGTCATACGAGCAGTACTTC. Its translation: CASRPRGQGSYEQYF.

This clone is a singleton in its sample. V is TRBV9 and J is TRBJ2-6; D is uncertain. The V gene lost 0 bases and the J gene lost 1 base, with 11 bases spanning the gap. Germline assignment: CDR1 SGDLS and CDR2 YYNGEE. The CDR3 totals 17 residues. CDR3 sequence (DNA): TGTGCCAGCAGCGTAGGGTCCGAGGTTTCTGGGGCCAACGTCCTGACTTTC. Amino acids: CASSVGSEVSGANVLTF.

The chain combines TRBV29-1 with TRBJ2-1; D is perhaps TRBD1 (6 bases). Trimming shortened V by 8 bases and J by 6 bases, and 14 bases separated the two germline ends. Germline V CDR1 and CDR2: SQVTM, ANQGSEA. The CDR3 extends over 12 amino acids. The CDR3 sequence: CSTWTAPNEQFF. DNA of the CDR3: TGCAGCACCTGGACAGCCCCCAATGAGCAGTTCTTC.

V usage is TRBV11-3 and J usage is TRBJ2-1; the D is unclear. Trimming cost V 3 bases and J 2 bases, with 5 bases left between them. Germline CDR1 is SGHNT and CDR2 is YENEEA. This CDR3 has 13 residues. In DNA form, the CDR3 reads TGTGCCAGCAGCTTGGGTCCCTACAATGAGCAGTTCTTC. Translated: CASSLGPYNEQFF. Drawing the rest from reference TRBV11-3 and TRBJ2-1, the complete variable domain is EAGVVQSPRYKIIEKKQPVAFWCNPISGHNTLYWYLQNLGQGPELLIRYENEEAVDDSQLPKDRFSAERLKGVDSTLKIQPAELGDSAVYLCASSLGPYNEQFFGPGTRLTVL.

The gene calls are TRBV6-6 and TRBJ1-2, with TRBD1 matching 8 bases. Germline CDR1 MNHNY, CDR2 SVGAGI (reference sequence). V lost 5 bases and J lost 4; bases outside the gene matches: 9. The CDR3 length is 15 residues. This chain's CDR3 is CASSNGQGDVYGYTF. CDR3 bases: TGTGCCAGCAGTAATGGACAGGGAGATGTCTATGGCTACACCTTC.